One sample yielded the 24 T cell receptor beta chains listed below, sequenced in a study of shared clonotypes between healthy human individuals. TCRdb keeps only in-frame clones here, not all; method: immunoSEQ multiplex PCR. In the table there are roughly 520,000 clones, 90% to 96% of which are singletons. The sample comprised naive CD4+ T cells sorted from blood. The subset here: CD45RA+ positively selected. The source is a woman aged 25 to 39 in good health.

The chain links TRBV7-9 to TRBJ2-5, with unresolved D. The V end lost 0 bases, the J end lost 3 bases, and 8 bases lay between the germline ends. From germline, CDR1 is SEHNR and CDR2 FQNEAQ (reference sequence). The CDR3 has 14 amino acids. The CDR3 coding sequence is TGTGCCAGCAGCTTAGCGGGCGGAGAAGAGACCCAGTACTTC. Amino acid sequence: CASSLAGGEETQYF.

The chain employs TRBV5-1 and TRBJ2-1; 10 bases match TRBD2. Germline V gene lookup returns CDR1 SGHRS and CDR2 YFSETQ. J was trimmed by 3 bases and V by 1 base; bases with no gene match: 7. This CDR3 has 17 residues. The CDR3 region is CASSLLSTSGNYNEQFF. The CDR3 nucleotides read TGCGCCAGCAGCTTGCTTAGTACTAGCGGGAACTACAATGAGCAGTTCTTC.

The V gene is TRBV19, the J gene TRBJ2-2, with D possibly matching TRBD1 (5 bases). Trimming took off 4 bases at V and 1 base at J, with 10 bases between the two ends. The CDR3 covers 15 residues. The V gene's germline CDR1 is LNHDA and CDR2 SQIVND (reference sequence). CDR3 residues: CASSKGAGNTGELFF. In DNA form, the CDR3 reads TGTGCCAGTAGTAAAGGGGCAGGGAACACCGGGGAGCTGTTTTTT.

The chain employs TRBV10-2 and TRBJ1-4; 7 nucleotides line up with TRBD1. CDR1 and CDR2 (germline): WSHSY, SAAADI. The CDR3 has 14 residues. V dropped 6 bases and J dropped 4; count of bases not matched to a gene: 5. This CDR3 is CASRGQTYNEKLFF. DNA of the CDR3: TGCGCCAGCAGGGGACAGACTTATAATGAAAAACTGTTTTTT.

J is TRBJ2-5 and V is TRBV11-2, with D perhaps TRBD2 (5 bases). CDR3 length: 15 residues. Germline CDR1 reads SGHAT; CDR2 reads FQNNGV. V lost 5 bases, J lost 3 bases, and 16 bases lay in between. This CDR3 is CASSLGYRGEETQYF. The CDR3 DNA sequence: TGTGCCAGCAGCCTGGGGTACCGGGGTGAAGAGACCCAGTACTTC.

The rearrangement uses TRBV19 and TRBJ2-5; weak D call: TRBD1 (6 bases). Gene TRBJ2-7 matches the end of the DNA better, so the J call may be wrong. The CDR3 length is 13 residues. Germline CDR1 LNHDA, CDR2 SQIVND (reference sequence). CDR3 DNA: TGTGCCAGTAGTATCCAGGGGAGCTACGAGCAGTACTTC. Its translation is CASSIQGSYEQYF.

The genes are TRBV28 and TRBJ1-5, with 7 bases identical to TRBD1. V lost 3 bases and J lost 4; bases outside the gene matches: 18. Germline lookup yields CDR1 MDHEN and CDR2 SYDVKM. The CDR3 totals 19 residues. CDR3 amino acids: CASSFTFPRQGIGNQPQHF. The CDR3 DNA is TGTGCCAGCAGTTTCACGTTCCCACGACAGGGAATAGGGAATCAGCCCCAGCATTTT.

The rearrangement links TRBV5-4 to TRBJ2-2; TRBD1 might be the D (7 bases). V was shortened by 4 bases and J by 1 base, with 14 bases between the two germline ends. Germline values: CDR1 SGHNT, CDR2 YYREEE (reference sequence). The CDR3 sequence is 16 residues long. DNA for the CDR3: TGTGCCAGCAGCCCCCAGGGGGGATGGAACACCGGGGAGCTGTTTTTT. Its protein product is CASSPQGGWNTGELFF.

The CDR3 spells CASSSGQGSEAFF. CDR3 in DNA: TGTGCCAGCAGTTCGGGACAGGGTTCTGAAGCTTTCTTT. V and J are TRBV28 and TRBJ1-1; 9 nucleotides match TRBD1. The CDR3 is 13 residues long. The germline gives CDR1 MDHEN, CDR2 SYDVKM. V shed 4 bases, J shed 6 bases, and the junction held 3 bases outside the gene matches.

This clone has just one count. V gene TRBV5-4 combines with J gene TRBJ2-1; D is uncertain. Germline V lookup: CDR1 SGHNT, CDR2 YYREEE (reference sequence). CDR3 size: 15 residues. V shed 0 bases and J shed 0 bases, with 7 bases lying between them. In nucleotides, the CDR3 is TGTGCCAGCAGCTTGGCCCTCGGCTCCTACAATGAGCAGTTCTTC. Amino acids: CASSLALGSYNEQFF.

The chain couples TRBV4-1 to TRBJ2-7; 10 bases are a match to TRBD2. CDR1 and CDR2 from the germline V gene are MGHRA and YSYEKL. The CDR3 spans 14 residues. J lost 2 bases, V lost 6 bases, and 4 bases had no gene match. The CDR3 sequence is CASRGTSEAYEQYF. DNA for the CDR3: TGCGCCAGCAGAGGGACTAGCGAAGCCTACGAGCAGTACTTC.

For the CDR3, the DNA is TGTGCCAGCAGCTCAGGGAACTTACATGAAGCTTTCTTT. This codes for CASSSGNLHEAFF. The V and J genes are TRBV7-9 and TRBJ1-1, with a possible D match to TRBD1 (5 bases). The germline CDR1 and CDR2 sequences are SEHNR and FQNEAQ (reference sequence). With 4 bases removed from V and 7 bases from J, the gap between germline ends came to 13 bases. The CDR3 is made up of 13 amino acids.

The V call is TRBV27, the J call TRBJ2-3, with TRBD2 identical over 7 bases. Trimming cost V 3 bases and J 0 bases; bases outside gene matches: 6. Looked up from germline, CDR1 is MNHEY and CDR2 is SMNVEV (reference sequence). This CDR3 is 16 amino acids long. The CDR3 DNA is TGTGCCAGCAGTTTGTCTAGCGGCCTTAGCACAGATACGCAGTATTTT. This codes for CASSLSSGLSTDTQYF.

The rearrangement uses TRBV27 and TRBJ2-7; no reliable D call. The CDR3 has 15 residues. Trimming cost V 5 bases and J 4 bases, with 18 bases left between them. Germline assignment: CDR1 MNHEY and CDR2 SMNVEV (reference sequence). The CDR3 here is CASSPQGGGGYEQYF. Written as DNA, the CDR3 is TGTGCCAGCAGTCCACAAGGCGGTGGTGGATACGAGCAGTACTTC.

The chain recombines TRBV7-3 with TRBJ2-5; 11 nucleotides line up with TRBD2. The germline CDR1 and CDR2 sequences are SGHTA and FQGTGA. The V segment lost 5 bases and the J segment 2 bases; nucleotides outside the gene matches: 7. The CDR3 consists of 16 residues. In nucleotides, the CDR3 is TGTGCCAGCAGCCTCGGGACTAGCGGAAATCAAGAGACCCAGTACTTC. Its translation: CASSLGTSGNQETQYF. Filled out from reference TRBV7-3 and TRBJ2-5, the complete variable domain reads GAGVSQTPSNKVTEKGKYVELRCDPISGHTALYWYRQSLGQGPEFLIYFQGTGAADDSGLPNDRFFAVRPEGSVSTLKIQRTERGDSAVYLCASSLGTSGNQETQYFGPGTRLLVL.

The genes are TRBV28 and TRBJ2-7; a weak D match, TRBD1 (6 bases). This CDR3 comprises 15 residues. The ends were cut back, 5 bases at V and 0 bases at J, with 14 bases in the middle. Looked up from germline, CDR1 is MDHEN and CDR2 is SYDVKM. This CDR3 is CASSPPWGHSYEQYF. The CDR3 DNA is TGTGCCAGCAGTCCCCCCTGGGGACACTCCTACGAGCAGTACTTC.

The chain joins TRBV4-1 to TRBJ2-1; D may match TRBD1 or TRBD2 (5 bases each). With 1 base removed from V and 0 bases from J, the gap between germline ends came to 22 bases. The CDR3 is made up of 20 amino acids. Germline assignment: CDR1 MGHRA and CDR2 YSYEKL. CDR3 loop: CASSQVSGAPWRSSYNEQFF. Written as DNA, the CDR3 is TGCGCCAGCAGCCAAGTATCCGGGGCGCCATGGAGGAGCTCCTACAATGAGCAGTTCTTC.

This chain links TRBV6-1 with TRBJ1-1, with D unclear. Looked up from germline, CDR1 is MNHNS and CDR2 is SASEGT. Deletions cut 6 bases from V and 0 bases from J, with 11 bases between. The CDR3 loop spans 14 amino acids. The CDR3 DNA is TGTGCCAGCAGGAAGGCAGAATTGAACACTGAAGCTTTCTTT. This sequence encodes CASRKAELNTEAFF.

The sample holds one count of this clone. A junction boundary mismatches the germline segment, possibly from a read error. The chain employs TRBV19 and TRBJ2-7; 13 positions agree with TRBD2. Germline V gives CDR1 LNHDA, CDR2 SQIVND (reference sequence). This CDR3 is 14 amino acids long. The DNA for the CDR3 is TGCCGGGAAGGACTAGCGGGAGCAATCTACGAGCAGTACTTC. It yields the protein CREGLAGAIYEQYF.

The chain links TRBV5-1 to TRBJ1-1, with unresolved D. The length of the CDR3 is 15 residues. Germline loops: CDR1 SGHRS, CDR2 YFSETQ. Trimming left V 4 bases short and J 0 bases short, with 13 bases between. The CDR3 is CASSETLEMNTEAFF. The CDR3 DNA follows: TGCGCCAGCAGCGAGACGCTCGAGATGAACACTGAAGCTTTCTTT.

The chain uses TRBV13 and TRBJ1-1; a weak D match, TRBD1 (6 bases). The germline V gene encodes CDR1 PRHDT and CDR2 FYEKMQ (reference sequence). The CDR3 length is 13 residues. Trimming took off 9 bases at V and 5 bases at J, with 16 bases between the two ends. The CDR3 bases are TGTGCCAGTCGTACAGGGTTTCGTACTGAAGCTTTCTTT. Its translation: CASRTGFRTEAFF.

The CDR3 protein is CASSLETSHEQYF. The DNA for the CDR3 is TGCGCCAGCAGCTTGGAGACTAGTCACGAGCAGTACTTC. The chain couples TRBV5-1 to TRBJ2-7, with D maybe TRBD2 (6 bases). The CDR3 runs 13 residues. Trimming pared 0 bases from V and 5 bases from J, leaving 9 bases between. Germline lookup yields CDR1 SGHRS and CDR2 YFSETQ.

The CDR3 nucleotides are TGTGCCAGCACCGGGACAGGGGGCCACCACTCCTATGGCTACACCTTC. It specifies CASTGTGGHHSYGYTF. The chain employs TRBV2 and TRBJ1-2; 12 bases agree with TRBD1. The CDR3 extends over 16 amino acids. CDR1 and CDR2 (germline): SNHLY, FYNNEI. V trimming: 7 bases; J trimming: 4 bases; junction bases outside the gene matches: 10.

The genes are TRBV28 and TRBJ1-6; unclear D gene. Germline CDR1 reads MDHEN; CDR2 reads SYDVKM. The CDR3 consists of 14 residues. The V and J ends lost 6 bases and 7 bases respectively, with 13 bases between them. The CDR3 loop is CASSRQVRNSPLHF. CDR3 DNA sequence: TGTGCCAGCAGCCGCCAGGTTAGGAATTCACCCCTCCACTTT.